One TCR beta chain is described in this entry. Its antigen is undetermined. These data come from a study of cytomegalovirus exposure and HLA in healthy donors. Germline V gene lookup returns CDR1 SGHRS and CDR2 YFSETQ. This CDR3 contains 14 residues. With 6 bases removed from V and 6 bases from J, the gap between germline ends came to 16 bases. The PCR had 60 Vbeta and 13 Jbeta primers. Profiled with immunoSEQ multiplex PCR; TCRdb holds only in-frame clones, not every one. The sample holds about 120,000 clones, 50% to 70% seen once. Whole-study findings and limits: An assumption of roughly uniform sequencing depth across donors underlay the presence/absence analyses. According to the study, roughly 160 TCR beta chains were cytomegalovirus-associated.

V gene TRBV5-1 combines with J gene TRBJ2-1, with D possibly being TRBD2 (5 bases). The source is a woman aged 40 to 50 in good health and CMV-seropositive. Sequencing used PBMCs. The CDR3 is CASTWTLSGNEQFF. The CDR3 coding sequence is TGCGCCAGCACTTGGACTCTTTCTGGCAATGAGCAGTTCTTC.